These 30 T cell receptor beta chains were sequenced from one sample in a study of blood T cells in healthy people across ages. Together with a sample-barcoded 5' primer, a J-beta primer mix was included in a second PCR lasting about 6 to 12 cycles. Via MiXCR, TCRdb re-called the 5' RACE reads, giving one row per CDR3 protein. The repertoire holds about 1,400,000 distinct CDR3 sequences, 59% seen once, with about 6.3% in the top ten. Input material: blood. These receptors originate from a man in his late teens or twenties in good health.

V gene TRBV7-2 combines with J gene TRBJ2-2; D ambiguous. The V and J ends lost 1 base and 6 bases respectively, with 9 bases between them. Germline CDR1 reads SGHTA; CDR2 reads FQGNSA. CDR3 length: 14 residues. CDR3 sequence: CASSLVPAAGELFF. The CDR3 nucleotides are TGTGCCAGCAGCTTAGTTCCGGCGGCCGGGGAGCTGTTTTTT.

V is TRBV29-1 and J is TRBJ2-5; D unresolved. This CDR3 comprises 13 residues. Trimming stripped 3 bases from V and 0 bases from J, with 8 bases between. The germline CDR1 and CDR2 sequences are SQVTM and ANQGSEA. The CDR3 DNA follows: TGCAGCGTTGATTCGCTGTACCAAGAGACCCAGTACTTC. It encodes CSVDSLYQETQYF.

The DNA of the CDR3 is TGTGCCAGCAGCACCCGGGACAGGGGTTTTAGCGGCTACACCTTC. Encoded protein: CASSTRDRGFSGYTF. The rearrangement joins TRBV9 to TRBJ1-2; 10 nucleotides agree with TRBD1. Per the germline V gene, CDR1 is SGDLS and CDR2 is YYNGEE. V shed 4 bases, J shed 8 bases, and the junction held 11 bases outside the gene matches. This CDR3 region has 15 residues.

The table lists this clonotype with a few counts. CDR3 loop: CASSGGPHTSYEQYF. CDR3 DNA sequence: TGTGCCAGCAGTGGGGGACCGCACACATCCTACGAGCAGTACTTC. The rearrangement uses TRBV2 and TRBJ2-7; D is tentatively TRBD1 or TRBD2 (5 bases each). This CDR3 has 15 amino acids. The V and J ends lost 4 bases and 1 base respectively, with 14 bases between them. Germline CDR1 is SNHLY and CDR2 is FYNNEI.

The CDR3 DNA reads TGTGCCAGCAGTTTGCAGGGGCTAGGGGGGACCCAGCATTTT. It is translated as CASSLQGLGGTQHF. V is TRBV12-3 or TRBV12-4 and J is TRBJ1-5; D perhaps matches TRBD1 (6 bases). This CDR3 region has 14 residues. Trimming took off 3 bases at V and 11 bases at J, with 17 bases between the two ends.

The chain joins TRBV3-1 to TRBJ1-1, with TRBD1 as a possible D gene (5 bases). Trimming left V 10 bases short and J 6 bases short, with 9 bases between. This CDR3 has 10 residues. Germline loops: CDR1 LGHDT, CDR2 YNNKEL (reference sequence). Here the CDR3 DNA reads TGTGCCACGGGGACGGCTGAAGCTTTCTTT. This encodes CATGTAEAFF.

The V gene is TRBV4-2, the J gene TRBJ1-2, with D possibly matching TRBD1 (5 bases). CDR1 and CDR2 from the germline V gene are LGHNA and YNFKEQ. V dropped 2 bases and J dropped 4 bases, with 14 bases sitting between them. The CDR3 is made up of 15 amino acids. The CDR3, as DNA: TGTGCCAGCAGCCAACCGAACGAGGGGAGCTATGGCTACACCTTC. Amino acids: CASSQPNEGSYGYTF.

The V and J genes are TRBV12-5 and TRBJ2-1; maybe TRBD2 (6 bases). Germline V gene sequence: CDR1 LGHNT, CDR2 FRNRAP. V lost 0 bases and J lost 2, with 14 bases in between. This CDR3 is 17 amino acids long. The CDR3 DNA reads TGTGCTAGTGGTTTGGTAATTCGGGGGTTAGCCTACAATGAGCAGTTCTTC. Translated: CASGLVIRGLAYNEQFF.

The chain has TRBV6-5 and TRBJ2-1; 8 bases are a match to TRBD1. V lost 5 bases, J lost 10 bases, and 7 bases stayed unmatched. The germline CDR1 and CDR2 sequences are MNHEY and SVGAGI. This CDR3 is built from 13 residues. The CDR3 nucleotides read TGTGCCAGCAGTGACCCAGGGGGCTGGGAGCAGTTCTTC. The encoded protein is CASSDPGGWEQFF.

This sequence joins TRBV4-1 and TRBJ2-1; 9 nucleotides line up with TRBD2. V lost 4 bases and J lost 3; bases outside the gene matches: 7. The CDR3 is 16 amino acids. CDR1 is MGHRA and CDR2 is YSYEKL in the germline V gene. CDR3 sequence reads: CASSPGGSGGYNEQFF. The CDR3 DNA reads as TGCGCCAGCAGCCCGGGGGGTAGCGGGGGCTACAATGAGCAGTTCTTC.

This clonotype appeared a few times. The CDR3 bases are TGCGCCAGCAGCCTCCAGAATGAAAAACTGTTTTTT. Translating it yields CASSLQNEKLFF. The rearrangement uses TRBV5-1 and TRBJ1-4; D is uncertain. The CDR3 consists of 12 residues. CDR1 SGHRS and CDR2 YFSETQ come from the germline V gene. V lost 4 bases and J lost 5, with 6 bases in between.

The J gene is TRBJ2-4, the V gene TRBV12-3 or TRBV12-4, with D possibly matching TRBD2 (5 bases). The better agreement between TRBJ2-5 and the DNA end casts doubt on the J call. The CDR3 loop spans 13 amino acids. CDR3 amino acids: CASTFGVPETQYF. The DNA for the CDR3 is TGTGCCAGCACCTTCGGGGTCCCAGAGACCCAGTACTTC.

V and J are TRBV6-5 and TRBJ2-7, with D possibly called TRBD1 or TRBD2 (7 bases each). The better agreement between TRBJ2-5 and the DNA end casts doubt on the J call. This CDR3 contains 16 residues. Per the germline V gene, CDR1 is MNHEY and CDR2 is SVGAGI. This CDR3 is CASSYLSGGGRETQYF. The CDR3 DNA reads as TGTGCCAGCAGTTACCTCTCAGGGGGAGGGAGAGAGACCCAGTACTTC.

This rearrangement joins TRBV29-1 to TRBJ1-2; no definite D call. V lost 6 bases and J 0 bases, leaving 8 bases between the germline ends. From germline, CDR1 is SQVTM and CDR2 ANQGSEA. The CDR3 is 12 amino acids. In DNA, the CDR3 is TGCAGCGTCGGGCGGGCTAACTATGGCTACACCTTC. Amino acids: CSVGRANYGYTF.

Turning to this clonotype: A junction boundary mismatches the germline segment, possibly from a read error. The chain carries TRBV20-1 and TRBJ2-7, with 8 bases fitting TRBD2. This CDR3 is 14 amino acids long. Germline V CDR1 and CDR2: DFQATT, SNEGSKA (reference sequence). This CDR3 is CSASSGRGSYVQYF. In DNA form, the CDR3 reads TGCAGTGCTTCCAGCGGGAGAGGTTCCTACGTGCAGTACTTC.

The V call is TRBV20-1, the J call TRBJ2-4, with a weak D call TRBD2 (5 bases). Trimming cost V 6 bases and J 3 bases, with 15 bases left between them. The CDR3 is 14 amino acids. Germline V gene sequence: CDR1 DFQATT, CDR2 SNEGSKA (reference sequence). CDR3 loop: CSASGEGYKNIQYF. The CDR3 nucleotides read TGCAGTGCCTCGGGTGAGGGATACAAAAACATTCAGTACTTC.

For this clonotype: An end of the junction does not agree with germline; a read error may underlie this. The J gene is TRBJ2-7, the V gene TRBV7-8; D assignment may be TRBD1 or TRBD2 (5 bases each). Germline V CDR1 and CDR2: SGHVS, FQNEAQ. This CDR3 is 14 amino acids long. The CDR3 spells CTSLQPGPSYEQYF. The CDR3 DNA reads TGCACCAGCCTCCAACCGGGACCTTCCTACGAGCAGTACTTC.

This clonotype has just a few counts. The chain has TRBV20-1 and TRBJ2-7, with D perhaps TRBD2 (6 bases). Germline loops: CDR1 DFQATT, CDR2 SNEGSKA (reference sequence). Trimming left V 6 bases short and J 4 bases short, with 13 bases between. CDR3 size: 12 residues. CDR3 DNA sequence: TGCAGTGCGACCCACCGGGGGTACGAGCAGTACTTC. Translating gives CSATHRGYEQYF.

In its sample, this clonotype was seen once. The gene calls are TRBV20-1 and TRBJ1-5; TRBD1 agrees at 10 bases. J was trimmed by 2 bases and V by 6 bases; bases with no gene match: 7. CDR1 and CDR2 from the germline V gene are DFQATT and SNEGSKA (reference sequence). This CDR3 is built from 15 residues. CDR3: CSAPGTGDRNQPQHF. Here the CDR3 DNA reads TGCAGTGCCCCCGGGACAGGGGACCGCAATCAGCCCCAGCATTTT.

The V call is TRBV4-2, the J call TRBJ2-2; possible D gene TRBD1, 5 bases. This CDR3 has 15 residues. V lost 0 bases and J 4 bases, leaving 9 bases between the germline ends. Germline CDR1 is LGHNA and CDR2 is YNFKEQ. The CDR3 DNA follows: TGTGCCAGCAGCCAAGATCCTCAGGGCACCGGGGAGCTGTTTTTT. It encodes CASSQDPQGTGELFF.

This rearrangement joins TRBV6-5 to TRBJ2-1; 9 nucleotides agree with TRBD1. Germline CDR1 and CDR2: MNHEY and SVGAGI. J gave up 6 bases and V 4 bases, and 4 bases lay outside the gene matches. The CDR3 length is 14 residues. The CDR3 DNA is TGTGCCAGCAGTTCTTTGACAGGGGGCAATGAGCAGTTCTTC. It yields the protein CASSSLTGGNEQFF.

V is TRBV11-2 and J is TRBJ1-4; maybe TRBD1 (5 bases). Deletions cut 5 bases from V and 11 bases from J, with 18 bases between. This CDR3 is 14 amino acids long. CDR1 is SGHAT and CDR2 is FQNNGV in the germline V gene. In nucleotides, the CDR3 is TGTGCCAGCAGCCGGAGGGGAATGTCAGAGAAACTGTTTTTT. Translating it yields CASSRRGMSEKLFF.

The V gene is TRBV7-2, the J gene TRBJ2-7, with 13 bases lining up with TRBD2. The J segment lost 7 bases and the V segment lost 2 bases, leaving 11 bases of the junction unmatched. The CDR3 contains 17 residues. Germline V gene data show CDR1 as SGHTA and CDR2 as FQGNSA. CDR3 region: CASSLRPRLAGGEEQYF. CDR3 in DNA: TGTGCCAGCAGCTTAAGGCCCCGACTAGCGGGGGGTGAAGAGCAGTACTTC.

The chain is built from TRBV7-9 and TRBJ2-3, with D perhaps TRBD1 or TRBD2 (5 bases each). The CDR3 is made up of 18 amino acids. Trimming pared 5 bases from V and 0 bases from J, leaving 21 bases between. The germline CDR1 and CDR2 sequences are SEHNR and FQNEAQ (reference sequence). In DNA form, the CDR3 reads TGTGCCAGCAGCCTACCCCCCGGGACCTCCCCTAGCACAGATACGCAGTATTTT. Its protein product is CASSLPPGTSPSTDTQYF.

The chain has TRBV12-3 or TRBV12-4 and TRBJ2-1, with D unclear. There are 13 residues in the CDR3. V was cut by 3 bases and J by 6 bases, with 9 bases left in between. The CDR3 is CASSFGLSNEQFF. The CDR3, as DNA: TGTGCCAGCAGTTTCGGGCTCAGCAATGAGCAGTTCTTC.

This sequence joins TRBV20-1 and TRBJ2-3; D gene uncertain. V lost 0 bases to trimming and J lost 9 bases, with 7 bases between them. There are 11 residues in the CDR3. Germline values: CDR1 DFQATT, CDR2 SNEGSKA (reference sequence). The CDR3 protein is CSAREDRTQYF. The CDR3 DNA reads TGCAGTGCTAGAGAGGATCGGACGCAGTATTTT.

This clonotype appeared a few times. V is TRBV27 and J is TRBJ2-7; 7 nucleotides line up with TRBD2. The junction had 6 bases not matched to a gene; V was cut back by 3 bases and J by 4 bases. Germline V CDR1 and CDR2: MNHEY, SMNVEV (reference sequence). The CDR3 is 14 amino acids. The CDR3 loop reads CASSFGQGLYEQYF. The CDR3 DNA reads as TGTGCCAGCAGTTTTGGTCAGGGACTATACGAGCAGTACTTC.

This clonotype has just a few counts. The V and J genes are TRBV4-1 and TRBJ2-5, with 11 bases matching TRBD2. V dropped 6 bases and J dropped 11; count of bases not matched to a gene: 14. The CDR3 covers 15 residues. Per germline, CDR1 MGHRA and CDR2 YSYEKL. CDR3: CASRQLAGESGEQYF. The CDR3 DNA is TGCGCCAGCAGACAACTAGCGGGAGAGTCTGGGGAGCAGTACTTC.

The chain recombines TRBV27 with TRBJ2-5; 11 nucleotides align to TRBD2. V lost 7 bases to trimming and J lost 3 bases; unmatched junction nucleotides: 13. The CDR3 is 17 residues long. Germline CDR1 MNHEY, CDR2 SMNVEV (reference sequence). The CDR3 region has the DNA TGTGCCAGCAATCCCCTAGGACTAGCGGGCGGCGAAGAGACCCAGTACTTC. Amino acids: CASNPLGLAGGEETQYF.

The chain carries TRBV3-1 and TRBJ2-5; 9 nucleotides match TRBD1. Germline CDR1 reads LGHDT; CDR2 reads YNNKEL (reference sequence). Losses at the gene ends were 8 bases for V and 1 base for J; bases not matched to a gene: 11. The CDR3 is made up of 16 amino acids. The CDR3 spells CASGSIRDRVQETQYF. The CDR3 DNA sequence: TGTGCCAGCGGCTCAATCCGGGACAGGGTCCAAGAGACCCAGTACTTC.